This passage covers 11 T cell receptor beta chains from one sample sequenced in a study of chemoradiotherapy in HPV16-positive cancers. Measured with immunoSEQ multiplex PCR; TCRdb has only the in-frame clones, and not every one. Here the sample spans fewer than 15,000 clones, about three quarters being singletons. This specimen was acquired from a patient who underwent chemoradiotherapy. The receptors derive from a human donor with HPV-associated anogenital cancer.

The chain employs TRBV5-1 and TRBJ2-5, with D uncertain. CDR3 size: 14 residues. V lost 0 bases to trimming and J lost 2 bases, with 8 bases between them. Germline V lookup: CDR1 SGHRS, CDR2 YFSETQ. The CDR3 DNA is TGCGCCAGCAGCTTGGGAACAGCTCAAGAGACCCAGTACTTC. It is translated as CASSLGTAQETQYF.

The rearrangement uses TRBV28 and TRBJ2-1, with 8 nucleotides matching TRBD1. After removal of 6 bases from V and 0 bases from J, the junction contained 10 bases not matched to a gene. From germline, CDR1 is MDHEN and CDR2 SYDVKM. This CDR3 has 17 amino acids. CDR3 sequence reads: CASSQDRVQSSYNEQFF. In DNA, the CDR3 is TGTGCCAGCAGCCAGGACAGGGTCCAAAGCTCCTACAATGAGCAGTTCTTC.

The chain links TRBV15 to TRBJ2-5, with D uncertain. Trimming removed 3 bases from V and 1 base from J, with 18 bases in between. This CDR3 is 17 amino acids long. The germline gives CDR1 LNHNV, CDR2 YYDKDF (reference sequence). In nucleotides, the CDR3 is TGTGCCACCAGCAGCCCGGACGCCAAAGTCCGCCAAGAGACCCAGTACTTC. Protein product: CATSSPDAKVRQETQYF.

The V call is TRBV11-2, the J call TRBJ2-4; 8 nucleotides agree with TRBD2. The CDR3 is made up of 19 amino acids. Germline CDR1 is SGHAT and CDR2 is FQNNGV. The ends lost 4 bases at V and 1 base at J; junction bases unmatched: 15. The CDR3 region is CASSSLSAGVGSAKNIQYF. The CDR3, as DNA: TGTGCCAGCAGCTCCCTCTCAGCGGGAGTGGGTTCGGCCAAAAACATTCAGTACTTC.

This chain's CDR3 is CASSVDTQETQYF. CDR3 nucleotides: TGCGCCAGCAGCGTAGACACACAAGAGACCCAGTACTTC. This chain connects TRBV5-1 to TRBJ2-5; no clear D. CDR1 and CDR2 from the germline V gene are SGHRS and YFSETQ. The germline V and J ends were trimmed by 4 bases and 2 bases, with 9 bases remaining between them. The CDR3 extends over 13 amino acids. Drawing the rest from reference TRBV5-1 and TRBJ2-5, the complete variable domain is KAGVTQTPRYLIKTRGQQVTLSCSPISGHRSVSWYQQTPGQGLQFLFEYFSETQRNKGNFPGRFSGRQFSNSRSEMNVSTLELGDSALYLCASSVDTQETQYFGPGTRLLVL.

V and J are TRBV28 and TRBJ1-3; D possibly corresponds to TRBD1 (5 bases). Germline-derived CDR1 and CDR2 are MDHEN and SYDVKM. The V and J ends lost 4 bases and 4 bases respectively, with 11 bases between them. The CDR3 totals 14 residues. Here the CDR3 reads CASSSGLGGNTIYF. The CDR3 coding sequence is TGTGCCAGCAGTTCGGGGCTAGGCGGAAACACCATATATTTT.

V usage is TRBV5-4 and J usage is TRBJ2-5; 11 bases match TRBD2. The germline V gene has CDR1 SGHNT and CDR2 YYREEE (reference sequence). This CDR3 is 15 amino acids long. The V gene end was trimmed by 6 bases and the J gene end by 1 base; junction bases not matched to a gene: 5. CDR3 DNA: TGTGCCAGCACCGGGACTAGCGGCCCCCAAGAGACCCAGTACTTC. It encodes CASTGTSGPQETQYF.

V and J are TRBV5-5 and TRBJ2-1; D tentatively reads TRBD1 or TRBD2 (5 bases each). The CDR3 length is 13 residues. Germline V lookup: CDR1 SGHKS, CDR2 YYEKEE (reference sequence). The V end was cut by 5 bases, the J end by 12 bases, with 18 bases between. The CDR3 sequence is CASRYWDGKAQFF. CDR3 nucleotides: TGTGCCAGCAGATATTGGGACGGAAAGGCGCAGTTCTTC.

V usage is TRBV7-9 and J usage is TRBJ1-1; 7 positions agree with TRBD1. The trim removed 3 bases at V and 6 bases at J, leaving 4 bases unmatched. In germline, CDR1 is SEHNR, CDR2 FQNEAQ (reference sequence). The CDR3 has 13 residues. DNA of the CDR3: TGTGCCAGCAGCTTCCAGGGGGGCTCTGAAGCTTTCTTT. It translates to CASSFQGGSEAFF.

This clone was picked up one time. The gene calls are TRBV7-9 and TRBJ2-5; 12 bases agree with TRBD2. The germline gives CDR1 SEHNR, CDR2 FQNEAQ (reference sequence). Germline trimming cut 2 bases from V and 5 bases from J; bases unmatched to any gene: 12. This CDR3 comprises 18 residues. In DNA, the CDR3 is TGTGCCAGCAGCTTACCCCTGACACTAGCGGGGGGTCGGGAGACCCAGTACTTC. Protein sequence: CASSLPLTLAGGRETQYF.

As to this clone: Compared with germline, one end of the junction differs, possibly owing to a read error. The rearrangement uses TRBV5-1 and TRBJ2-1, with D perhaps matching TRBD2 (6 bases). CDR1 SGHRS and CDR2 YFSETQ come from the germline V gene. The CDR3 totals 15 residues. The CDR3, as DNA: TGCGCCAGCAGTTTGGTGACTAGTTCTTACAATGAGCAGTTCTTC. Residues: CASSLVTSSYNEQFF.